The 18 T cell receptor beta chains presented below share a single source sample, sequenced in a study of regulatory T cells in long-lasting Graves disease. Time point: persistent/refractory GD, antithyroid drugs over 5 years with positive TRAb. With RNA extracted from PBMCs as input, the TCR library was made. For TCR beta, libraries came from iRepertoire HTBI primers and Arm-PCR of CDR3 regions. TCRdb re-derived calls from the multiplex PCR reads in MiXCR, one entry per CDR3 protein. The sample includes under 450,000 distinct CDR3 sequences, roughly a quarter of them seen just once. The sample here was peripheral blood mononuclear cells (PBMCs), taken when the disease was refractory, from a patient treated with antithyroid drugs. Receptors originate from a female donor with Graves disease.

In its sample, this clonotype was seen a few times. The chain couples TRBV6-1 to TRBJ1-4; no clear D gene. The CDR3 has 9 amino acids. The germline gives CDR1 MNHNS, CDR2 SASEGT. The V and J ends lost 11 bases and 13 bases respectively, with 11 bases between them. DNA for the CDR3: TGTGCCCTATCCGGCGGACTGTTTTTT. This codes for CALSGGLFF.

This clonotype showed up many times. V usage is TRBV5-6 and J usage is TRBJ2-5; 12 positions agree with TRBD2. The CDR3 length is 18 residues. V lost 3 bases to trimming and J lost 0 bases; unmatched junction nucleotides: 9. Germline V gene data show CDR1 as SGHDT and CDR2 as YYEEEE. This CDR3 is CASSSRTSGMAYQETQYF. The CDR3 DNA is TGTGCCAGCAGCTCCCGGACTAGCGGGATGGCGTACCAAGAGACCCAGTACTTC.

This clonotype was seen only a few times. The rearrangement uses TRBV6-1 and TRBJ1-2, with unresolved D. The CDR3 has 16 residues. V lost 2 bases, J lost 3 bases, and 16 bases lay in between. Germline assignment: CDR1 MNHNS and CDR2 SASEGT. The CDR3, as DNA: TGTGCCAGCAGTGAAAAAGCAGGACTTACTGACTATGGCTACACCTTC. It encodes CASSEKAGLTDYGYTF.

This clonotype was picked up many times. The chain is built from TRBV11-2 and TRBJ2-4; D is perhaps TRBD1 (5 bases). From germline, CDR1 is SGHAT and CDR2 FQNNGV. The germline V and J ends were trimmed by 5 bases and 0 bases, with 11 bases remaining between them. The CDR3 has 15 residues. For the CDR3, the DNA is TGTGCCAGCAGCGATACAGGATTAGCCAAAAACATTCAGTACTTC. It codes for CASSDTGLAKNIQYF.

The chain joins TRBV7-9 to TRBJ2-5; 9 positions agree with TRBD2. V lost 6 bases to trimming and J lost 2 bases; unmatched junction nucleotides: 7. Germline CDR1 is SEHNR and CDR2 is FQNEAQ (reference sequence). The CDR3 is 15 amino acids. The chain's CDR3 is CASRELAGAQETQYF. CDR3 nucleotide sequence: TGTGCCAGCAGAGAGTTAGCGGGGGCTCAAGAGACCCAGTACTTC.

The sample holds many counts of this clonotype. The rearrangement uses TRBV11-2 and TRBJ2-2; either TRBD1 or TRBD2 may fit D (5 bases each). The germline V and J ends were trimmed by 5 bases and 2 bases, with 12 bases remaining between them. Germline CDR1 reads SGHAT; CDR2 reads FQNNGV. The CDR3 contains 15 residues. In DNA form, the CDR3 reads TGTGCCAGCAGCCCCGGGACCATAAACACCGGGGAGCTGTTTTTT. Translated, it gives CASSPGTINTGELFF.

The chain links TRBV3-1 to TRBJ2-4; D is unresolved. This CDR3 has 13 amino acids. With 3 bases removed from V and 1 base from J, the gap between germline ends came to 4 bases. The germline V gene has CDR1 LGHDT and CDR2 YNNKEL (reference sequence). CDR3 coding DNA: TGTGCCAGCAGCCATCTGGCCAAAAACATTCAGTACTTC. Translation: CASSHLAKNIQYF.

This clonotype was observed once. This chain links TRBV28 with TRBJ2-7; 10 bases align to TRBD1. This CDR3 contains 13 residues. CDR1 is MDHEN and CDR2 is SYDVKM in the germline V gene. CDR3 in amino acids: CAGSGQGPGEQYF. The CDR3 nucleotides read TGTGCAGGGTCGGGACAGGGGCCTGGCGAGCAGTACTTC.

This clonotype has at least ten counts. The chain couples TRBV6-1 to TRBJ1-2; no definite D call. Trimming stripped 5 bases from V and 5 bases from J, with 12 bases between. Germline assignment: CDR1 MNHNS and CDR2 SASEGT. CDR3 size: 13 residues. CDR3 DNA: TGTGCCAGCAGTCCCGGACTGGTTTATGGCTACACCTTC. It encodes CASSPGLVYGYTF.

The chain has TRBV4-1 and TRBJ2-7, with D perhaps matching TRBD1 (6 bases). V lost 1 base, J lost 4 bases, and 14 bases lay in between. The germline CDR1 and CDR2 sequences are MGHRA and YSYEKL. The CDR3 runs 15 residues. The CDR3 DNA follows: TGCGCCAGCAGCCAAGCCGCCAGGGGAGATTACGAGCAGTACTTC. Translating it yields CASSQAARGDYEQYF.

This clonotype was found many times. The chain carries TRBV3-1 and TRBJ1-2; 7 bases line up with TRBD1. V shed 1 base, J shed 4 bases, and the junction held 9 bases outside the gene matches. CDR1 is LGHDT, CDR2 YNNKEL, per germline (reference sequence). CDR3 length: 16 amino acids. CDR3 sequence reads: CASSQGQGLPLYGYTF. For the CDR3, the DNA is TGTGCCAGCAGCCAAGGACAGGGCCTTCCACTCTATGGCTACACCTTC.

This clonotype was seen many times. The chain is built from TRBV2 and TRBJ2-3, with 10 bases lining up with TRBD2. Unmatched junction bases numbered 7, after V lost 7 bases and J lost 6 bases. CDR1 and CDR2 from the germline V gene are SNHLY and FYNNEI. The CDR3 runs 14 residues. CDR3 sequence: CASKASGSTDTQYF. In DNA form, the CDR3 reads TGTGCCAGCAAGGCTAGCGGGAGTACGGATACGCAGTATTTT.

This clonotype was detected many times. This chain joins TRBV30 and TRBJ1-1, with D hard to call. V was shortened by 0 bases and J by 0 bases, with 5 bases between the two germline ends. The CDR3 extends over 13 amino acids. Per the germline V gene, CDR1 is GTSNPN and CDR2 is SVGIG (reference sequence). CDR3 coding DNA: TGTGCCTGGAGTGTAGCTCTGAACACTGAAGCTTTCTTT. Translated: CAWSVALNTEAFF.

J is TRBJ2-7 and V is TRBV28; 13 bases map to TRBD2. Per the germline V gene, CDR1 is MDHEN and CDR2 is SYDVKM. J gave up 9 bases and V 5 bases, and 10 bases lay outside the gene matches. This CDR3 region has 15 residues. CDR3 residues: CASSVTGTSGTVQYF. The CDR3 region has the DNA TGTGCCAGCAGTGTAACCGGGACTAGCGGGACTGTGCAGTACTTC. The variable domain in full, completed from reference TRBV28 and TRBJ2-7, reads DVKVTQSSRYLVKRTGEKVFLECVQDMDHENMFWYRQDPGLGLRLIYFSYDVKMKEKGDIPEGYSVSREKKERFSLILESASTNQTSMYLCASSVTGTSGTVQYFGPGTRLTVT.

This clonotype came up a few times. The J gene is TRBJ1-5, the V gene TRBV19; 8 positions agree with TRBD1. CDR3 length equals 17 residues. The V and J ends lost 4 bases and 3 bases, in that order; junction bases with no gene match: 11. Germline V gives CDR1 LNHDA, CDR2 SQIVND (reference sequence). CDR3 loop: CASSKGRQGTNNQPQHF. The CDR3 DNA sequence: TGTGCCAGTAGTAAGGGGAGACAGGGGACGAACAATCAGCCCCAGCATTTT.

This clonotype was detected only a few times. The J gene is TRBJ2-7, the V gene TRBV20-1; 9 nucleotides match TRBD1. CDR3 length: 15 amino acids. CDR1 and CDR2 from the germline V gene are DFQATT and SNEGSKA (reference sequence). Germline trimming cut 1 base from V and 4 bases from J; bases unmatched to any gene: 8. The CDR3 DNA reads as TGCAGTGCTAGAGCACCCGGACAGGGGCAATACGAGCAGTACTTC. It translates to CSARAPGQGQYEQYF.

The chain carries TRBV29-1 and TRBJ2-7, with D possibly being TRBD2 (6 bases). The CDR3 consists of 16 residues. V lost 5 bases and J lost 7, with 27 bases in between. CDR1 and CDR2 (germline): SQVTM, ANQGSEA. The CDR3 coding sequence is TGCAGCGTTTCCCCTGGCCTCTTGTCGGGAGTTCGTGAGCAGTACTTC. Its protein product is CSVSPGLLSGVREQYF.

In this sample, this clonotype turned up a few times. The CDR3: CASSFIGSGSFSGELFF. In DNA, the CDR3 is TGTGCCAGCAGTTTTATCGGTAGCGGGAGTTTTTCCGGGGAGCTGTTTTTT. This chain joins TRBV28 and TRBJ2-2, with TRBD2 identical over 9 bases. The CDR3 is made up of 17 amino acids. Trimming cost V 3 bases and J 6 bases; bases outside gene matches: 11. Germline V lookup: CDR1 MDHEN, CDR2 SYDVKM.